The 12 T cell receptor beta chains listed next were all sequenced from one sample in a study of shared clonotypes between healthy human individuals. CD45RO-negative, CCR7-selected cells formed the naive CD8 fraction, which excluded terminally differentiated effector memory CD45RA+ cells. This table comes from immunoSEQ multiplex PCR, and its TCRdb copy is limited to in-frame clones, with some not included. The sample shows 760,000 or so clones, approximately 97% of them seen only once. The specimen was naive CD8+ T cells sorted from blood. Receptors originate from a young man in good health.

The rearrangement uses TRBV7-9 and TRBJ2-7; 9 positions match TRBD1. Looked up from germline, CDR1 is SEHNR and CDR2 is FQNEAQ (reference sequence). Trimming cost V 4 bases and J 6 bases; bases outside gene matches: 10. The CDR3 is made up of 15 amino acids. The CDR3: CASSSSRDRVFEQYF. In DNA, the CDR3 is TGTGCCAGCAGCTCTAGCCGGGACAGGGTCTTCGAGCAGTACTTC. Complete variable domain (other parts from reference TRBV7-9 and TRBJ2-7): DTGVSQNPRHKITKRGQNVTFRCDPISEHNRLYWYRQTLGQGPEFLTYFQNEAQLEKSRLLSDRFSAERPKGSFSTLEIQRTEQGDSAMYLCASSSSRDRVFEQYFGPGTRLTVT.

This clone was recorded once. This chain links TRBV7-9 with TRBJ2-7; 12 bases are shared with TRBD1. Germline assignment: CDR1 SEHNR and CDR2 FQNEAQ (reference sequence). V lost 1 base, J lost 6 bases, and 10 bases stayed unmatched. The CDR3 has 17 amino acids. CDR3 loop: CASSLDRGTGGRIEQYF. The CDR3 coding sequence is TGTGCCAGCAGCTTAGATCGCGGGACAGGGGGCCGGATCGAGCAGTACTTC.

The J gene is TRBJ2-1, the V gene TRBV7-6; 10 positions match TRBD2. The CDR3 is made up of 15 amino acids. J was trimmed by 12 bases and V by 3 bases; bases with no gene match: 11. Germline V CDR1 and CDR2: SGHVS, FNYEAQ. CDR3 residues: CASSLLSGRAQAQFF. CDR3 coding DNA: TGTGCCAGCAGCTTGCTGAGCGGGAGGGCCCAGGCGCAGTTCTTC.

This chain joins TRBV9 and TRBJ1-5; TRBD1 aligns across 7 bases. Germline CDR1 is SGDLS and CDR2 is YYNGEE. The CDR3 covers 15 residues. V was pared by 3 bases and J by 2 bases, with 5 bases of the junction left unmatched. CDR3 sequence: CASSEDGQGNQPQHF. CDR3 DNA: TGTGCCAGCAGCGAGGACGGACAGGGCAATCAGCCCCAGCATTTT.

This chain uses TRBV6-6 with TRBJ2-3; D is undetermined. V dropped 4 bases and J dropped 4 bases, with 12 bases sitting between them. The V gene's germline CDR1 is MNHNY and CDR2 SVGAGI (reference sequence). The CDR3 is 14 residues long. The CDR3 sequence is CASSLASFPDTQYF. CDR3 coding DNA: TGTGCCAGCAGTTTGGCAAGTTTCCCAGATACGCAGTATTTT.

The J gene is TRBJ2-1, the V gene TRBV29-1, with 11 bases lining up with TRBD2. Germline CDR1 reads SQVTM; CDR2 reads ANQGSEA. Trimming removed 0 bases from V and 14 bases from J; junction bases left unmatched: 9. The CDR3 is 14 amino acids. The CDR3 region is CSVEDRETSGDKFF. In nucleotides, the CDR3 is TGCAGCGTTGAAGATCGCGAGACTAGCGGGGATAAGTTCTTC.

The chain is built from TRBV9 and TRBJ2-3; 8 nucleotides agree with TRBD2. Germline loops: CDR1 SGDLS, CDR2 YYNGEE. CDR3 length equals 16 residues. J gave up 4 bases and V 4 bases, and 11 bases lay outside the gene matches. In DNA form, the CDR3 reads TGTGCCAGCAGCCCTCAGACGGTAGCGGGGCCAGATACGCAGTATTTT. Protein: CASSPQTVAGPDTQYF.

The chain has TRBV28 and TRBJ1-1; D unclear. There are 14 residues in the CDR3. V shed 5 bases and J shed 3 bases, with 13 bases lying between them. CDR1 is MDHEN and CDR2 is SYDVKM in the germline V gene. CDR3 protein: CASSPRVTYTEAFF. In DNA, the CDR3 is TGTGCCAGCAGTCCGAGGGTTACGTACACTGAAGCTTTCTTT.

This chain uses TRBV7-9 with TRBJ2-7, with 7 positions matching TRBD2. The V and J ends lost 2 bases and 2 bases, in that order; junction bases with no gene match: 6. Germline loops: CDR1 SEHNR, CDR2 FQNEAQ (reference sequence). The CDR3 consists of 15 residues. CDR3 sequence: CASSLSPSGAYEQYF. The CDR3 region has the DNA TGTGCCAGCAGCTTATCTCCTAGCGGCGCCTACGAGCAGTACTTC.

The chain combines TRBV7-9 with TRBJ2-7; D may be TRBD1 or TRBD2 (5 bases each). V lost 10 bases and J 1 base, leaving 17 bases between the germline ends. CDR1 SEHNR and CDR2 FQNEAQ come from the germline V gene (reference sequence). The CDR3 runs 14 residues. The DNA of the CDR3 is TGTGCCACCTCGAATGTGGGGGTGTCCTACGAGCAGTACTTC. Residues: CATSNVGVSYEQYF.

The chain joins TRBV11-2 to TRBJ2-7, with 9 bases fitting TRBD2. J gave up 6 bases and V 1 base, and 10 bases lay outside the gene matches. The CDR3 consists of 16 residues. CDR1 is SGHAT, CDR2 FQNNGV, per germline. CDR3 sequence reads: CASSLVVGGRAGEQYF. The DNA for the CDR3 is TGTGCCAGCAGCTTAGTTGTAGGCGGGAGGGCCGGCGAGCAGTACTTC. The whole variable domain, filled in from reference TRBV11-2 and TRBJ2-7, reads EAGVAQSPRYKIIEKRQSVAFWCNPISGHATLYWYQQILGQGPKLLIQFQNNGVVDDSQLPKDRFSAERLKGVDSTLKIQPAKLEDSAVYLCASSLVVGGRAGEQYFGPGTRLTVT.

This clone has just a few counts. Other nucleotide sequences from this sample produce the same CDR3. CDR3 in DNA: TGTGCCAGCAGTTTAAGGGAGACCTACGAGCAGTACTTC. Encoded protein: CASSLRETYEQYF. The genes are TRBV27 and TRBJ2-7; a weak D match, TRBD2 (5 bases). V dropped 2 bases and J dropped 2 bases, with 7 bases sitting between them. Germline V gene data show CDR1 as MNHEY and CDR2 as SMNVEV (reference sequence). The CDR3 runs 13 residues.